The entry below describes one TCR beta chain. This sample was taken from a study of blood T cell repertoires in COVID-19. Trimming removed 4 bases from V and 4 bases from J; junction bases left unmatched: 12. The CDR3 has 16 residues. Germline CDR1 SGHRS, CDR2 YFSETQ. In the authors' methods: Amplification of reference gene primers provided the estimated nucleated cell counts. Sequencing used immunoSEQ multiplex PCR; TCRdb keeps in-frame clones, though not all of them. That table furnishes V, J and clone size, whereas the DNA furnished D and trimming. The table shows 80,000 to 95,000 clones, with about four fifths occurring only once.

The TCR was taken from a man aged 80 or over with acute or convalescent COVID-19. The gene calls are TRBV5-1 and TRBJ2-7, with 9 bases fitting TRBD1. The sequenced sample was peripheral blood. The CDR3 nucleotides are TGCGCCAGCAGCCTCCCAACTACAGGGGGCCTATACGAGCAGTACTTC. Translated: CASSLPTTGGLYEQYF.